These 16 T cell receptor beta chains were all obtained from the same sample, sequenced in a study of prognosis after radiotherapy for stage I lung cancer (dated by TCRdb to the early 2020s). Sequencing was carried out with an Illumina HiSeq 3000. Two rounds of multiplex PCR were performed to amplify the TCR beta CDR3 region from genomic DNA. In the first round of PCR, primers specific to each TRBV and TRBJ gene were used, and the primer sequences are filed in Chinese patent CN105087789A. The public sequencing data were trimmed at Q25 with fastp and processed into clonotypes with MiXCR by TCRdb, which kept only in-frame beta chains. CDR3 protein sequences are deduplicated, and each keeps its most common genes and DNA. This sample is represented by about 24,000 distinct CDR3 sequences; roughly 34% of them were singletons. 62% of the sample lies in the top ten. The sequencing used PBMCs, collected before or after stereotactic body radiation therapy (not recorded which). Receptors originate from a donor over 45 with non-small cell lung cancer.

This clonotype has ten or more counts. The chain recombines TRBV10-3 with TRBJ1-1; unclear D gene. Per the germline V gene, CDR1 is ENHRY and CDR2 is SYGVKD. The ends were cut back, 0 bases at V and 3 bases at J, with 11 bases in the middle. CDR3 length: 15 residues. The CDR3 protein is CAISESGKADTEAFF. CDR3 coding DNA: TGTGCCATCAGTGAGTCAGGGAAGGCGGACACTGAAGCTTTCTTT.

This clonotype occurred many times. The chain combines TRBV19 with TRBJ1-5; 9 nucleotides match TRBD1. From germline, CDR1 is LNHDA and CDR2 SQIVND (reference sequence). The V gene end was trimmed by 3 bases and the J gene end by 7 bases; junction bases not matched to a gene: 10. The CDR3 runs 16 residues. The CDR3: CASSMGLDRGRQPQHF. Written as DNA, the CDR3 is TGTGCCAGTAGTATGGGGCTGGACAGGGGAAGGCAGCCCCAGCATTTT.

This clonotype was detected ten times or more. In nucleotides, the CDR3 is TGTGCCAGCAGTTTGCGGGATGGCACAGATACGCAGTATTTT. This codes for CASSLRDGTDTQYF. This chain connects TRBV27 to TRBJ2-3; weak D call: TRBD2 (6 bases). CDR1 is MNHEY, CDR2 SMNVEV, per germline (reference sequence). The CDR3 is 14 amino acids. Trimming left V 3 bases short and J 1 base short, with 8 bases between.

This clonotype occurred many times. The chain joins TRBV7-2 to TRBJ2-1; no clear D. Per germline, CDR1 SGHTA and CDR2 FQGNSA. The CDR3 contains 14 residues. V lost 2 bases and J 5 bases, leaving 10 bases between the germline ends. The CDR3 reads CASSLTRKDNEQFF. In nucleotides, the CDR3 is TGTGCCAGCAGCTTAACCAGGAAGGACAATGAGCAGTTCTTC.

This chain uses TRBV6-2 or TRBV6-3 with TRBJ2-1; D uncertain. This CDR3 has 14 residues. The germline V gene has CDR1 MNHEY and CDR2 SVGEGT. The V end was cut by 8 bases, the J end by 7 bases, with 18 bases between. The CDR3, as DNA: TGTGCCAGCCAACATGGGAACCTTTGTAATGAGCAGTTCTTC. It yields the protein CASQHGNLCNEQFF.

This clonotype was seen ten or more times. The chain joins TRBV12-3 or TRBV12-4 to TRBJ2-6; D tentatively fits TRBD1 or TRBD2 (5 bases each). V was shortened by 8 bases and J by 1 base, with 21 bases between the two germline ends. This CDR3 comprises 18 residues. This CDR3 is CASGDEDLLRSGANVLTF. The CDR3 DNA follows: TGTGCCAGCGGGGACGAGGACCTTCTGAGGTCTGGGGCCAACGTCCTGACTTTC.

This clonotype was counted many times. The chain combines TRBV27 with TRBJ2-6; 8 bases line up with TRBD1. V lost 5 bases, J lost 3 bases, and 15 bases stayed unmatched. Germline loops: CDR1 MNHEY, CDR2 SMNVEV (reference sequence). The CDR3 has 19 residues. CDR3 bases: TGTGCCAGCAGTCCATCGGACAGGGTGAGGGTGCGTGGGGCCAACGTCCTGACTTTC. This gives the protein CASSPSDRVRVRGANVLTF.

This clonotype was observed once. The genes are TRBV12-3 or TRBV12-4 and TRBJ2-3; D gene uncertain. The V end was cut by 3 bases, the J end by 1 base, with 14 bases between. This CDR3 is 16 amino acids long. The CDR3 nucleotides read TGTGCCAGCAGTTTTATGGGCTCTTGGGGCACAGATACGCAGTATTTT. Protein: CASSFMGSWGTDTQYF.

The V and J genes are TRBV28 and TRBJ1-6, with no clear D. CDR3 length: 17 amino acids. Trimming pared 5 bases from V and 6 bases from J, leaving 20 bases between. Germline CDR1 MDHEN, CDR2 SYDVKM. The CDR3 nucleotides read TGTGCCAGCAGTCTAATCCGAGGACGGCTCCTTAATTCACCCCTCCACTTT. Encoded protein: CASSLIRGRLLNSPLHF.

This clonotype was recorded at least ten times. V usage is TRBV24-1 and J usage is TRBJ2-3; D uncertain. The V end lost 2 bases, the J end lost 6 bases, and 11 bases lay between the germline ends. CDR1 and CDR2 from the germline V gene are KGHDR and SFDVKD. This CDR3 comprises 14 residues. In DNA, the CDR3 is TGTGCCACCAGTGATTGGTTGAGAGGCGATACGCAGTATTTT. This encodes CATSDWLRGDTQYF.

Comment on this clonotype: This clone may be a read error of a much larger clone one base away. V usage is TRBV18 and J usage is TRBJ2-7; perhaps D is TRBD1 or TRBD2 (5 bases each). Germline V gene lookup returns CDR1 KGHSH and CDR2 LQKENI. CDR3 size: 15 residues. Here the CDR3 DNA reads TGTGCCAGCTCGCTCTCGGGACCGACGTCCTCCGAGCAGTACTTC. The encoded protein is CASSLSGPTSSEQYF.

This clonotype appeared a few times. The rearrangement links TRBV29-1 to TRBJ1-4; TRBD1 agrees at 8 bases. The length of the CDR3 is 13 residues. The germline V gene encodes CDR1 SQVTM and CDR2 ANQGSEA. The J segment lost 7 bases and the V segment lost 4 bases, leaving 5 bases of the junction unmatched. For the CDR3, the DNA is TGCAGCGTTGCCGACAGGGGATTTGAAAAACTGTTTTTT. Translating it yields CSVADRGFEKLFF.

This clonotype has a count of ten or more. DNA for the CDR3: TGTGCCAGCAGTACGGGGGGGCGTGAAAAACTGTTTTTT. The encoded protein is CASSTGGREKLFF. The gene calls are TRBV27 and TRBJ1-4; tentatively, D is TRBD1 (6 bases). From germline, CDR1 is MNHEY and CDR2 SMNVEV (reference sequence). The CDR3 length is 13 residues. V lost 5 bases, J lost 7 bases, and 11 bases lay in between.

The chain uses TRBV20-1 and TRBJ1-3; no definite D call. The V gene lost 0 bases and the J gene lost 1 base, with 7 bases spanning the gap. In germline, CDR1 is DFQATT, CDR2 SNEGSKA (reference sequence). The CDR3 loop spans 14 amino acids. Written as DNA, the CDR3 is TGCAGTGCTAGAGATCAAGTATCTGGAAACACCATATATTTT. Its protein product is CSARDQVSGNTIYF.

This clonotype was seen many times. The V gene is TRBV28, the J gene TRBJ1-1; D might be TRBD1 (6 bases). Trimming removed 5 bases at V and 5 bases at J, with 15 bases between. The CDR3 is 14 amino acids. Germline CDR1 and CDR2: MDHEN and SYDVKM. The CDR3 reads CASSPYREETEAFF. As DNA, the CDR3 is TGTGCCAGCAGTCCATACAGGGAGGAGACTGAAGCTTTCTTT.

The rearrangement links TRBV20-1 to TRBJ1-5; 9 bases are a match to TRBD1. The V gene end was trimmed by 6 bases and the J gene end by 7 bases; junction bases not matched to a gene: 10. Germline-derived CDR1 and CDR2 are DFQATT and SNEGSKA (reference sequence). The length of the CDR3 is 14 residues. The DNA of the CDR3 is TGCAGTGCCGTGGGGAGGGACAGGGTGCAGCCCCAGCATTTT. Translating it yields CSAVGRDRVQPQHF.